This T cell receptor beta chain originates from a study of cytomegalovirus exposure and HLA in healthy donors. For the study at large: Drawn from HLA-typed donors, tens of millions of unique TCRs were held in an early data release. Study findings and constraints: Presence/absence analyses assumed roughly uniform sequencing depth across donors. Relative to equally common others, HLA-associated TCR beta chains showed greater clonal expansion in a later analysis.

Comment on this clone: Its target is not known.

There are 14 residues in the CDR3. Looked up from germline, CDR1 is ENHRY and CDR2 is SYGVKD. The V gene lost 7 bases and the J gene lost 3 bases, with 13 bases spanning the gap. The PCR had 60 Vbeta and 13 Jbeta primers. The protocol was immunoSEQ multiplex PCR, while the TCRdb copy is restricted to in-frame clones and leaves out a portion. Seen here are under 200,000 clones, around two thirds observed once, and the top ten hold roughly 1.4%. The sequence came from a man aged 50 or older in good health and CMV-seronegative. This sequence joins TRBV10-3 and TRBJ2-1, with D uncertain. Sequenced sample: PBMCs. Written as DNA, the CDR3 is TGTGCCATCAAGGAACAGACCATCTACAATGAGCAGTTCTTC. Its translation: CAIKEQTIYNEQFF.